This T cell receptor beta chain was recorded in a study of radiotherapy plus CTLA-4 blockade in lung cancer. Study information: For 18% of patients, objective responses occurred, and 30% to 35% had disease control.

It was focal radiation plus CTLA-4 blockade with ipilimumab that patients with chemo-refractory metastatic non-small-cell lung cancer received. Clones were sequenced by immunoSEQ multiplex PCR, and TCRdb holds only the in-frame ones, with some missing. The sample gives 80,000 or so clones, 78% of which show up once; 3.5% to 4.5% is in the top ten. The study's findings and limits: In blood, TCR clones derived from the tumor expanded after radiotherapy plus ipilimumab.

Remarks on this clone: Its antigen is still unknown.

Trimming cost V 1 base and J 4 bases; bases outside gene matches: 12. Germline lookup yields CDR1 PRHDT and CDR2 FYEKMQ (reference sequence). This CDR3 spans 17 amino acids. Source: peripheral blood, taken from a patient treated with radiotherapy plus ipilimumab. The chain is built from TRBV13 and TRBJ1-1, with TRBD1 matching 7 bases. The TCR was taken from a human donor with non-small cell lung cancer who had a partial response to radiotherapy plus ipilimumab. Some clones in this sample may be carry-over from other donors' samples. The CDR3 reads CASSLAGTALGSTEAFF. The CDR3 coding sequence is TGTGCCAGCAGCTTAGCAGGGACAGCCCTTGGGAGCACTGAAGCTTTCTTT.